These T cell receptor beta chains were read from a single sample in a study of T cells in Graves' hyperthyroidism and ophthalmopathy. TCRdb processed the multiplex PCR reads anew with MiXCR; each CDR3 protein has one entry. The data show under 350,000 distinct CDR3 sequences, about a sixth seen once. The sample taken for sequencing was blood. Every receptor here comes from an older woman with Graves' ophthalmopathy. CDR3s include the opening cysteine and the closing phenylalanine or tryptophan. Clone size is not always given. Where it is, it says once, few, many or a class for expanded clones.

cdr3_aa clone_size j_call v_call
CASSWDSRLGELFF few TRBJ2-2 TRBV7-2
CASSERTRNNEQFF many TRBJ2-1 TRBV12-3/TRBV12-4
CASSLVAASDTQYF NA TRBJ2-3 TRBV7-2
CASSQVPDSTYEQYF many TRBJ2-7 TRBV12-3/TRBV12-4
CASSTGTGAFYEQYF many TRBJ2-7 TRBV11-2
CASSRTGRLGQPQHF once TRBJ1-5 TRBV3-1
CASSQLPHRTGESTEAFF NA TRBJ1-1 TRBV4-2
CSARSYTEAFF many TRBJ1-1 TRBV20-1
CASRLAERGDEQFF many TRBJ2-1 TRBV2
CATSRGGTKYNEQFF many TRBJ2-1 TRBV15
CSGRHPETEAFF many TRBJ1-1 TRBV29-1
CASTGTGELFF NA TRBJ2-2 TRBV28
CASSYRSSHQPQHF once TRBJ1-5 TRBV6-5
CASSPLAGGPNEQFF many TRBJ2-1 TRBV7-2
CASRATSVSTDTQYF many TRBJ2-3 TRBV12-3/TRBV12-4
CASRITGGPGETQYF many TRBJ2-5 TRBV5-1
CASSDGGRSYEQYF many TRBJ2-7 TRBV6-1
CASSYGTATYEQYF NA TRBJ2-7 TRBV6-2/TRBV6-3
CAITETAPYGYTF NA TRBJ1-2 TRBV10-3
CASSLGTGYQPQHF NA TRBJ1-5 TRBV3-1
CASSPNMGQQETQYF many TRBJ2-5 TRBV13
CASSGLAGGGNEQYF few TRBJ2-7 TRBV10-2
CSVGRRETQYF NA TRBJ2-5 TRBV29-1
CATSDLVRGLVKQFF many TRBJ2-1 TRBV24-1
CASSESHSSYGYTF many TRBJ1-2 TRBV2
CGGAAGSGNTIYF NA TRBJ1-3 TRBV10-3
CSAYPGQGTDTQYF many TRBJ2-3 TRBV20-1
CASSFWAGDYGYTF many TRBJ1-2 TRBV27
CASSLGTWGLSYNEQFF few TRBJ2-1 TRBV12-3/TRBV12-4
CASRLLAVNSYNEQFF NA TRBJ2-1 TRBV10-3
CASRDRRLAKNIQYF many TRBJ2-4 TRBV13
CASSPDQGASPTTDTQYF many TRBJ2-3 TRBV18
CASSLDRTNEKLFF many TRBJ1-4 TRBV5-1
CASSLQILNTEAFF many TRBJ1-1 TRBV5-6
CASSPLDRGYSPLHF many TRBJ1-6 TRBV5-5
CASSLGQAETQYF few TRBJ2-5 TRBV5-6
CASSLVPGMEKLFF many TRBJ1-4 TRBV7-2
CASSIGASRATEQFF NA TRBJ2-1 TRBV19
CASSPIHRGSGEQYF many TRBJ2-7 TRBV12-3/TRBV12-4
CSARDSGVGGGVGDTIYF few TRBJ1-3 TRBV20-1
CASSLGVLGELFF few TRBJ2-2 TRBV11-3
CASSLGPYYEQYF many TRBJ2-7 TRBV12-3/TRBV12-4
CSASRALTGGISYEQYF many TRBJ2-7 TRBV20-1
CASTNRGQGKEKLFF few TRBJ1-4 TRBV5-8
CATQGSYHFSEQFF NA TRBJ2-1 TRBV7-9
CASRKAGVHEQYF many TRBJ2-7 TRBV11-2
CASSQGLYNEQFF many TRBJ2-1 TRBV12-3/TRBV12-4
CASSFSGNSNQPQHF few TRBJ1-5 TRBV12-3/TRBV12-4
CSVISGGHYNEQFF NA TRBJ2-1 TRBV29-1
CSADTGGNIQYF NA TRBJ2-4 TRBV20-1
CASSLDTGTEAFF many TRBJ1-1 TRBV5-1
CSARPSGTSTDTQYF NA TRBJ2-3 TRBV20-1
CASSLSGPGYEQYF NA TRBJ2-7 TRBV5-1
CASSEGLAGEADTQYF NA TRBJ2-3 TRBV2
CASSQPLAGRNEQFF many TRBJ2-1 TRBV4-1
CSAREGGGSDNEQFF NA TRBJ2-1 TRBV20-1
CASSYADRDTQYF many TRBJ2-3 TRBV6-5